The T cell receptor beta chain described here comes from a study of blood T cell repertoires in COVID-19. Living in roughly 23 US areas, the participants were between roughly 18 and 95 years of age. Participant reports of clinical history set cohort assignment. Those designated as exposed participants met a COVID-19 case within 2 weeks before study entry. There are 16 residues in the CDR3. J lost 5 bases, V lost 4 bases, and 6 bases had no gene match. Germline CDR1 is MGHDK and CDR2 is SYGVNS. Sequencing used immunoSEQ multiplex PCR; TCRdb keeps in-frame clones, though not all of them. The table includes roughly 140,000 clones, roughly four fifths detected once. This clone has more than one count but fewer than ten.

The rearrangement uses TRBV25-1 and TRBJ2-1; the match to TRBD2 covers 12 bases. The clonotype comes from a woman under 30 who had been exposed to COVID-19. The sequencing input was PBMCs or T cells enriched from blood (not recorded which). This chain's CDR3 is CASSGTSGIRDNEQFF. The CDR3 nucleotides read TGTGCCAGCAGTGGGACTAGCGGGATTCGGGACAATGAGCAGTTCTTC.